Following are 29 T cell receptor beta chains from one sample sequenced in a study of cytomegalovirus exposure and HLA in healthy donors. The study ran its PCR with 60 Vbeta and 13 Jbeta primers. This table comes from immunoSEQ multiplex PCR, and its TCRdb copy is limited to in-frame clones, with some not included. The data hold roughly 190,000 clones, with roughly 86% observed a single time. Sequencing was carried out using PBMCs. These receptors came from a woman aged 18-30 years in good health and CMV-seronegative.

The rearrangement joins TRBV4-2 to TRBJ1-5, with TRBD1 matching 7 bases. Germline V gives CDR1 LGHNA, CDR2 YNFKEQ. This CDR3 has 15 amino acids. After removal of 4 bases from V and 0 bases from J, the junction contained 3 bases not matched to a gene. The CDR3 DNA reads as TGTGCCAGCAGCCCGGGACAGAATAGCAATCAGCCCCAGCATTTT. Its protein is CASSPGQNSNQPQHF.

Of note for this clone: The sample contains more than one DNA sequence encoding this CDR3. The chain couples TRBV27 to TRBJ1-1; tentatively, D is TRBD1 (5 bases). Trimming took off 3 bases at V and 1 base at J, with 6 bases between the two ends. This CDR3 comprises 13 residues. CDR1 and CDR2 from the germline V gene are MNHEY and SMNVEV (reference sequence). This CDR3 reads CASSFRGNTEAFF. CDR3 nucleotides: TGTGCCAGCAGTTTTAGGGGGAACACTGAAGCTTTCTTT.

The J gene is TRBJ2-1, the V gene TRBV11-1; 9 bases align to TRBD1. Germline V gene sequence: CDR1 SGHAT, CDR2 FQDESV (reference sequence). CDR3 size: 16 residues. V was clipped by 5 bases and J by 7 bases; unmatched bases: 12. This chain's CDR3 is CASSLPPTGGRNEQFF. CDR3 sequence (DNA): TGTGCCAGCAGCCTACCTCCGACAGGGGGTAGGAATGAGCAGTTCTTC.

The rearrangement links TRBV4-1 to TRBJ2-5, with 7 bases aligning to TRBD1. This CDR3 has 16 residues. Germline-derived CDR1 and CDR2 are MGHRA and YSYEKL. V shed 4 bases and J 2 bases; nucleotides not matched to a gene: 10. In nucleotides, the CDR3 is TGCGCCAGCAGCCCCGAAACAGGGGTAGGGCAAGAGACCCAGTACTTC. Protein product: CASSPETGVGQETQYF.

The rearrangement links TRBV18 to TRBJ2-7; 10 nucleotides agree with TRBD1. With 3 bases clipped from V and 3 bases from J, the junction kept 8 bases outside the gene matches. The length of the CDR3 is 16 residues. Germline V lookup: CDR1 KGHSH, CDR2 LQKENI. The CDR3 is CASSPRRQGASYEQYF. For the CDR3, the DNA is TGTGCCAGCTCACCCAGGAGACAGGGGGCGAGCTACGAGCAGTACTTC.

V and J are TRBV30 and TRBJ1-2, with 7 bases lining up with TRBD1. Unmatched junction bases numbered 6, after V lost 4 bases and J lost 4 bases. Per germline, CDR1 GTSNPN and CDR2 SVGIG (reference sequence). The CDR3 is 13 amino acids. The CDR3, as DNA: TGTGCCTGGACTAGGACAGGACCCTATGGCTACACCTTC. Its translation: CAWTRTGPYGYTF. Based on the CDR3 plus reference TRBV30 and TRBJ1-2, the full variable domain is SQTIHQWPATLVQPVGSPLSLECTVEGTSNPNLYWYRQAAGRGLQLLFYSVGIGQISSEVPQNLSASRPQDRQFILSSKKLLLSDSGFYLCAWTRTGPYGYTFGSGTRLTVV.

The chain joins TRBV4-1 to TRBJ2-3, with 12 bases matching TRBD2. From germline, CDR1 is MGHRA and CDR2 YSYEKL. The CDR3 extends over 19 amino acids. V gave up 4 bases and J gave up 2 bases; unmatched junction bases: 13. This chain's CDR3 is CASSRRSGTSGPTTDTQYF. The DNA for the CDR3 is TGCGCCAGCAGCCGTCGCTCCGGGACTAGCGGGCCGACCACAGATACGCAGTATTTT.

This chain uses TRBV19 with TRBJ2-6; 9 positions agree with TRBD2. This CDR3 is built from 17 residues. V lost 3 bases to trimming and J lost 0 bases; unmatched junction nucleotides: 3. The germline V gene has CDR1 LNHDA and CDR2 SQIVND (reference sequence). Here the CDR3 reads CASSIGGGVSGANVLTF. CDR3 nucleotide sequence: TGTGCCAGTAGTATCGGCGGGGGGGTCTCTGGGGCCAACGTCCTGACTTTC.

The chain uses TRBV7-2 and TRBJ2-7, with a weak D call TRBD1 (6 bases). The length of the CDR3 is 15 residues. V gave up 1 base and J gave up 0 bases, with 10 bases separating them. The germline V gene has CDR1 SGHTA and CDR2 FQGNSA. CDR3 in amino acids: CASSLELRGSYEQYF. In nucleotides, the CDR3 is TGTGCCAGCAGCTTAGAACTCAGGGGCTCCTACGAGCAGTACTTC.

The J gene is TRBJ2-7, the V gene TRBV19; 8 bases align to TRBD2. The CDR3 runs to 15 residues. V shed 6 bases and J 4 bases; nucleotides not matched to a gene: 11. Germline CDR1 reads LNHDA; CDR2 reads SQIVND (reference sequence). The CDR3 DNA follows: TGTGCCAGTAGCACCGCTACTAGCGGCACATACGAGCAGTACTTC. This codes for CASSTATSGTYEQYF.

This clone was detected a few times. The chain recombines TRBV5-1 with TRBJ1-1, with 8 bases matching TRBD1. CDR1 and CDR2 (germline): SGHRS, YFSETQ. After removal of 4 bases from V and 1 base from J, the junction contained 6 bases not matched to a gene. This CDR3 comprises 15 residues. CDR3 sequence: CASSPRTGTNTEAFF. For the CDR3, the DNA is TGCGCCAGCAGCCCAAGGACAGGGACGAACACTGAAGCTTTCTTT.

This clone was detected only a few times. This chain uses TRBV6-4 with TRBJ2-3, with 9 bases that match TRBD1. Losses at the gene ends were 3 bases for V and 5 bases for J; bases not matched to a gene: 3. Germline lookup yields CDR1 MRHNA and CDR2 SNTAGT. The CDR3 loop spans 14 amino acids. The DNA for the CDR3 is TGTGCCAGCAGTGAGGGACAGGGAGAAGATACGCAGTATTTT. This codes for CASSEGQGEDTQYF.

V is TRBV19 and J is TRBJ2-5; 8 bases line up with TRBD1. The CDR3 spans 12 residues. The V and J ends lost 6 bases and 9 bases, in that order; junction bases with no gene match: 6. The germline V gene encodes CDR1 LNHDA and CDR2 SQIVND (reference sequence). The CDR3 protein is CASSPQGEAQYF. The CDR3 DNA is TGTGCCAGTAGCCCACAGGGGGAGGCCCAGTACTTC.

This clone was seen a handful of times. This sequence joins TRBV4-1 and TRBJ1-5; D remains ambiguous. The length of the CDR3 is 16 residues. Germline V gene data show CDR1 as MGHRA and CDR2 as YSYEKL. Trimming took off 2 bases at V and 0 bases at J, with 11 bases between the two ends. The CDR3: CASSQRREYSNQPQHF. Here the CDR3 DNA reads TGCGCCAGCAGCCAACGGCGGGAATATAGCAATCAGCCCCAGCATTTT.

CDR3 in DNA: TGCGCCAGCAGCCCCCAGACCGGGACTAGCGGGGATGAGCAGTTCTTC. Amino acid sequence: CASSPQTGTSGDEQFF. The genes are TRBV4-3 and TRBJ2-1; 13 nucleotides line up with TRBD2. The V gene end was trimmed by 4 bases and the J gene end by 8 bases; junction bases not matched to a gene: 8. This CDR3 spans 16 amino acids. Germline CDR1 is LGHNA and CDR2 is YSLEER.

The chain uses TRBV7-9 and TRBJ1-1; 7 bases match TRBD1. With 10 bases clipped from V and 5 bases from J, the junction kept 13 bases outside the gene matches. Germline loops: CDR1 SEHNR, CDR2 FQNEAQ (reference sequence). This CDR3 region has 14 residues. CDR3 nucleotide sequence: TGTGCCACCTACGAGGGCAGGGGGATAACTGAAGCTTTCTTT. It codes for CATYEGRGITEAFF. The full variable domain, in which reference TRBV7-9 and TRBJ1-1 provide the parts outside the CDR3, is DTGVSQNPRHKITKRGQNVTFRCDPISEHNRLYWYRQTLGQGPEFLTYFQNEAQLEKSRLLSDRFSAERPKGSFSTLEIQRTEQGDSAMYLCATYEGRGITEAFFGQGTRLTVV.

This clone has a single count. At one boundary the junction diverges from the germline segment, which might be a read error. The rearrangement joins TRBV6-5 to TRBJ2-7; no reliable D call. This CDR3 has 16 residues. Germline CDR1 reads MNHEY; CDR2 reads SVGAGI. The CDR3 DNA is TGTGCCGGCAGTTACTCTCCGCAGGTGGCCTCCTACGAGCAGTACTTC. The encoded protein is CAGSYSPQVASYEQYF.

The chain carries TRBV7-9 and TRBJ2-5; TRBD2 agrees at 7 bases. The CDR3 length is 15 residues. V lost 1 base, J lost 9 bases, and 11 bases stayed unmatched. Germline V gene lookup returns CDR1 SEHNR and CDR2 FQNEAQ (reference sequence). The CDR3 here is CASSLELGIREAQYF. The CDR3 nucleotides are TGTGCCAGCAGCTTAGAGCTGGGGATACGGGAGGCCCAGTACTTC.

Points on this clone: Germline is not matched at one junction end, which may reflect a read error. The V and J genes are TRBV7-9 and TRBJ2-4; maybe TRBD2 (6 bases). The germline gives CDR1 SEHNR, CDR2 FQNEAQ (reference sequence). There are 17 residues in the CDR3. As DNA, the CDR3 is TGTACCAGCAGCTTATATGGCGGGAAAGGGGCCAAAAACATTCAGTACTTC. Protein product: CTSSLYGGKGAKNIQYF.

The genes are TRBV27 and TRBJ1-1; D unclear. V was pared by 2 bases and J by 4 bases, with 11 bases between. Germline lookup yields CDR1 MNHEY and CDR2 SMNVEV (reference sequence). CDR3 length: 14 residues. DNA for the CDR3: TGTGCCAGCAGTTTAGGAGGGTACGGCACTGAAGCTTTCTTT. Protein product: CASSLGGYGTEAFF.

The gene calls are TRBV7-9 and TRBJ1-2; D may be TRBD1 (6 bases). This CDR3 contains 14 residues. Trimming shortened V by 3 bases and J by 0 bases, and 8 bases separated the two germline ends. Germline V lookup: CDR1 SEHNR, CDR2 FQNEAQ (reference sequence). Written as DNA, the CDR3 is TGTGCCAGCAGCTTGGGGGCTTCTAACTATGGCTACACCTTC. Residues: CASSLGASNYGYTF.

The genes are TRBV4-2 and TRBJ2-7, with TRBD2 identical over 12 bases. The germline V gene encodes CDR1 LGHNA and CDR2 YNFKEQ. J lost 1 base, V lost 3 bases, and 7 bases had no gene match. The CDR3 consists of 17 residues. CDR3 coding DNA: TGTGCCAGCAGCCACTCCACTAGCGGGGGGCTTTCCTACGAGCAGTACTTC. It translates to CASSHSTSGGLSYEQYF.

The gene calls are TRBV6-5 and TRBJ2-2, with a weak D call TRBD1 (5 bases). The CDR3 loop spans 14 amino acids. With 5 bases removed from V and 8 bases from J, the gap between germline ends came to 15 bases. Germline V gene sequence: CDR1 MNHEY, CDR2 SVGAGI. The CDR3 region is CASSPGAGLGELFF. The DNA of the CDR3 is TGTGCCAGCAGTCCTGGGGCAGGGCTGGGGGAGCTGTTTTTT.

This clone was seen a handful of times. The V gene is TRBV6-1, the J gene TRBJ1-5; 7 nucleotides align to TRBD1. Germline loops: CDR1 MNHNS, CDR2 SASEGT. With 5 bases clipped from V and 7 bases from J, the junction kept 11 bases outside the gene matches. The CDR3 totals 15 residues. The CDR3 DNA sequence: TGTGCCAGCAGTCCGACGATAGGGGGCGGACAGCCCCAGCATTTT. Encoded protein: CASSPTIGGGQPQHF.

The chain has TRBV5-1 and TRBJ1-4, with TRBD1 as a possible D gene (5 bases). This CDR3 has 15 residues. The germline V and J ends were trimmed by 4 bases and 6 bases, with 16 bases remaining between them. CDR1 and CDR2 (germline): SGHRS, YFSETQ. DNA of the CDR3: TGCGCCAGCAGCGAAGACAGCTCACTCTATGAAAAACTGTTTTTT. Amino acids: CASSEDSSLYEKLFF.

Points on this clone: Mismatch with germline at one junction end may stem from a read error. This rearrangement joins TRBV5-1 to TRBJ2-1, with 7 bases that match TRBD2. The CDR3 contains 13 residues. Germline assignment: CDR1 SGHRS and CDR2 YFSETQ. The CDR3 sequence: CASSDEYGTIPLF. CDR3 DNA sequence: TGCGCCAGCAGCGATGAGTACGGGACTATTCCCCTCTTC.

This chain joins TRBV30 and TRBJ2-2; D is ambiguous. The CDR3 has 14 amino acids. Looked up from germline, CDR1 is GTSNPN and CDR2 is SVGIG (reference sequence). Trimming took 0 bases from V and 0 from J, leaving 5 bases between them. The CDR3: CAWSVLANTGELFF. CDR3 DNA sequence: TGTGCCTGGAGTGTACTTGCGAACACCGGGGAGCTGTTTTTT.

J is TRBJ2-7 and V is TRBV4-2; tentative D call: TRBD2 (5 bases). This CDR3 spans 15 amino acids. Looked up from germline, CDR1 is LGHNA and CDR2 is YNFKEQ. Deletions cut 0 bases from V and 0 bases from J, with 9 bases between. In DNA, the CDR3 is TGTGCCAGCAGCCAAGATTTAGGGAGCTCCTACGAGCAGTACTTC. Translating it yields CASSQDLGSSYEQYF.

The chain employs TRBV10-1 and TRBJ1-3, with D unclear. The germline V gene has CDR1 WNHNN and CDR2 SYGVQD (reference sequence). The CDR3 runs to 12 residues. The V end was cut by 11 bases, the J end by 4 bases, with 12 bases between. CDR3 protein: CAGGVWGNTIYF. The CDR3, as DNA: TGCGCCGGCGGGGTTTGGGGAAACACCATATATTTT.